The entry that follows covers one T cell receptor beta chain sequence. This sample stems from a study of T cell responses to AZD1222 COVID-19 vaccine. This table comes from immunoSEQ multiplex PCR, and its TCRdb copy is limited to in-frame clones, with some not included. Seen here are around 150,000 clones, about nine tenths observed once, and the top ten hold 1.3% to 1.5%. This clonotype originated in an adult in good health. The starting material was peripheral blood, obtained on day 0 of AZD1222 vaccination.

This chain's CDR3 is CASSPSGQIQETQYF. The CDR3 DNA sequence: TGCGCCAGCAGCCCATCGGGACAGATCCAAGAGACCCAGTACTTC. The J gene is TRBJ2-5, the V gene TRBV5-1; 7 positions match TRBD1. CDR1 and CDR2 from the germline V gene are SGHRS and YFSETQ. J lost 1 base, V lost 4 bases, and 7 bases had no gene match. The CDR3 extends over 15 amino acids.